This T cell receptor beta chain was found in a study of T cell responses to AZD1222 COVID-19 vaccine. Whole-study findings and limits: Variant regions that are unmutated are reportedly the target of nearly half of spike-specific TCRs. Spike regions recognized by vaccine-associated CD4 TCRs spanned the protein, led by 160-218 and 743-854. Baseline serostatus was positive in only a handful of AZD1222 recipients. Donor demographics were predominantly white British with a female majority; clonal diversity may be underestimated.

The protocol was immunoSEQ multiplex PCR, while the TCRdb copy is restricted to in-frame clones and leaves out a portion. The table has 85,000 or so clones, roughly 84% seen once. The junction had 0 bases not matched to a gene; V was cut back by 6 bases and J by 1 base. The CDR3 runs to 13 residues. CDR1 SNHLY and CDR2 FYNNEI come from the germline V gene. A word on this clone: The antigen is not known. The sample contains more than one DNA sequence encoding this CDR3.

This TCR came from an adult who received the AZD1222 COVID-19 vaccine. Source: peripheral blood, taken 28 days after the second AZD1222 dose. The V gene is TRBV2, the J gene TRBJ1-1; TRBD1 matches at 9 bases. CDR3: CASRGQGNTEAFF. In DNA, the CDR3 is TGTGCCAGCAGGGGACAGGGGAACACTGAAGCTTTCTTT. The variable domain in full, with the rest retrieved from reference TRBV2 and TRBJ1-1, is EPEVTQTPSHQVTQMGQEVILRCVPISNHLYFYWYRQILGQKVEFLVSFYNNEISEKSEIFDDQFSVERPDGSNFTLKIRSTKLEDSAMYFCASRGQGNTEAFFGQGTRLTVV.